One sample yielded the 30 T cell receptor beta chains listed below, sequenced in a study of T cell responses to AZD1222 COVID-19 vaccine. Data came from immunoSEQ multiplex PCR; TCRdb stores just in-frame clones and leaves some out. The sample has around 100,000 clones, about 85% seen once. The source was peripheral blood, collected 28 days after the second AZD1222 dose. The receptors derive from an adult who received the AZD1222 COVID-19 vaccine.

The V gene is TRBV7-3, the J gene TRBJ2-1, with TRBD2 identical over 8 bases. The J segment lost 5 bases and the V segment lost 5 bases, leaving 5 bases of the junction unmatched. The germline V gene has CDR1 SGHTA and CDR2 FQGTGA. The CDR3 extends over 14 amino acids. The DNA of the CDR3 is TGTGCCAGCAGCCCCGGGAGGGATAACAATGAGCAGTTCTTC. Its translation: CASSPGRDNNEQFF.

J is TRBJ1-1 and V is TRBV5-1; a possible D gene is TRBD1 (5 bases). Between the trimmed V and J ends, which lost 0 bases and 1 base, there was a span of 10 bases. CDR1 and CDR2 (germline): SGHRS, YFSETQ. The CDR3 is 15 residues long. The CDR3 sequence is CASSLGAGSNTEAFF. In DNA form, the CDR3 reads TGCGCCAGCAGCTTGGGGGCAGGGTCGAACACTGAAGCTTTCTTT.

J is TRBJ1-1 and V is TRBV29-1, with a weak D call TRBD1 (5 bases). Germline values: CDR1 SQVTM, CDR2 ANQGSEA. This CDR3 comprises 14 residues. V shed 2 bases and J shed 3 bases, with 13 bases lying between them. The CDR3 DNA follows: TGCAGCGTTGAAATACGTGGGGGGGACACTGAAGCTTTCTTT. Amino acids: CSVEIRGGDTEAFF.

The chain carries TRBV18 and TRBJ1-1; no reliable D call. The V end lost 0 bases, the J end lost 3 bases, and 8 bases lay between the germline ends. The CDR3 has 14 residues. CDR1 is KGHSH and CDR2 is LQKENI in the germline V gene. The CDR3 DNA reads as TGTGCCAGCTCACCACCAGGAGCTTACACTGAAGCTTTCTTT. Translation gives CASSPPGAYTEAFF. The whole variable domain, remainder taken from reference TRBV18 and TRBJ1-1, is NAGVMQNPRHLVRRRGQEARLRCSPMKGHSHVYWYRQLPEEGLKFMVYLQKENIIDESGMPKERFSAEFPKEGPSILRIQQVVRGDSAAYFCASSPPGAYTEAFFGQGTRLTVV.

This rearrangement joins TRBV7-8 to TRBJ1-4; perhaps TRBD1 as D (5 bases). CDR1 and CDR2 (germline): SGHVS, FQNEAQ. The CDR3 covers 15 residues. V shed 4 bases and J shed 9 bases, with 18 bases lying between them. The CDR3 DNA reads as TGTGCCAGCAGCTCAGGGACTGGGAGCCGTCAAAAACTGTTTTTT. Residues: CASSSGTGSRQKLFF. The full variable domain, its missing parts supplied by reference TRBV7-8 and TRBJ1-4, is GAGVSQSPRYKVAKRGQDVALRCDPISGHVSLFWYQQALGQGPEFLTYFQNEAQLDKSGLPSDRFFAERPEGSVSTLKIQRTQQEDSAVYLCASSSGTGSRQKLFFGSGTQLSVL.

V gene TRBV7-2 combines with J gene TRBJ1-6; the match to TRBD1 covers 10 bases. The V and J ends lost 1 base and 7 bases, in that order; junction bases with no gene match: 1. The CDR3 totals 15 residues. Germline CDR1 SGHTA, CDR2 FQGNSA. CDR3: CASSLGQGANSPLHF. Here the CDR3 DNA reads TGTGCCAGCAGCTTAGGACAGGGGGCAAATTCACCCCTCCACTTT. Combining the CDR3 with reference TRBV7-2 and TRBJ1-6 gives the whole variable domain GAGVSQSPSNKVTEKGKDVELRCDPISGHTALYWYRQSLGQGLEFLIYFQGNSAPDKSGLPSDRFSAERTGGSVSTLTIQRTQQEDSAVYLCASSLGQGANSPLHFGNGTRLTVT.

The CDR3, as DNA: TGTGCCACCAGTGATTTTGGGCAGGGGGCGAGTGGCTACACCTTC. It yields the protein CATSDFGQGASGYTF. The chain couples TRBV24-1 to TRBJ1-2; 8 bases match TRBD1. CDR1 and CDR2 (germline): KGHDR, SFDVKD. This CDR3 is 15 amino acids long. V was pared by 1 base and J by 7 bases, with 7 bases of the junction left unmatched.

This chain uses TRBV11-2 with TRBJ2-4; D uncertain. Germline loops: CDR1 SGHAT, CDR2 FQNNGV. The CDR3 is 15 amino acids. Trimming removed 1 base at V and 5 bases at J, with 12 bases between. CDR3 in DNA: TGTGCCAGCAGCTTAGGTGGGCTCCCCCAAAACATTCAGTACTTC. It is translated as CASSLGGLPQNIQYF.

With regard to this clone: A read error may produce the germline difference seen at one junction end. The chain employs TRBV7-8 and TRBJ2-1; tentative D call: TRBD2 (5 bases). Germline CDR1 is SGHVS and CDR2 is FQNEAQ. CDR3 length: 16 residues. CDR3 residues: CASSLAPGVSYNEQFF. The CDR3 bases are TGTGCCAGCAGCCTAGCCCCTGGTGTTTCCTACAATGAGCAGTTCTTC.

CDR3 coding DNA: TGTGCCACCAGACCTGACACCGGGGAGCTGTTTTTT. Translating it yields CATRPDTGELFF. This chain uses TRBV19 with TRBJ2-2; D call uncertain. The germline V gene has CDR1 LNHDA and CDR2 SQIVND (reference sequence). The V gene lost 10 bases and the J gene lost 3 bases, with 9 bases spanning the gap. This CDR3 has 12 residues.

The genes are TRBV6-2 or TRBV6-3 and TRBJ2-3; no firm D call. The CDR3 has 14 amino acids. With 0 bases removed from V and 6 bases from J, the gap between germline ends came to 10 bases. The germline V gene has CDR1 MNHEY and CDR2 SVGEGT. This CDR3 reads CASSYSNLRDTQYF. Written as DNA, the CDR3 is TGTGCCAGCAGTTACTCGAACCTTAGGGATACGCAGTATTTT.

This chain links TRBV3-1 (or the pseudogene TRBV3-2) with TRBJ2-7; 14 nucleotides match TRBD2. CDR1 is LGHDT, CDR2 YNNKEL, per germline (reference sequence). V was pared by 4 bases and J by 1 base, with 3 bases of the junction left unmatched. This CDR3 contains 16 residues. The CDR3 here is CASSLGLAGASYEQYF. The DNA for the CDR3 is TGTGCCAGCAGCCTGGGACTAGCGGGAGCTTCCTACGAGCAGTACTTC.

V and J are TRBV10-2 and TRBJ2-5, with 8 bases aligning to TRBD2. Germline V gene lookup returns CDR1 WSHSY and CDR2 SAAADI. CDR3 length equals 15 residues. J gave up 5 bases and V 7 bases, and 12 bases lay outside the gene matches. The CDR3 sequence is CASTPMSGREETQYF. Here the CDR3 DNA reads TGCGCCAGCACCCCGATGAGCGGGAGAGAGGAGACCCAGTACTTC.

V gene TRBV30 combines with J gene TRBJ2-7; D ambiguous. V was cut by 1 base and J by 2 bases, with 9 bases left in between. The CDR3 runs to 13 residues. CDR1 and CDR2 from the germline V gene are GTSNPN and SVGIG (reference sequence). CDR3: CAWSEDGPYEQYF. CDR3 coding DNA: TGTGCCTGGAGTGAGGACGGCCCCTACGAGCAGTACTTC.

The V call is TRBV7-2, the J call TRBJ1-3, with a possible D match to TRBD1 (5 bases). This CDR3 contains 16 residues. Germline V gives CDR1 SGHTA, CDR2 FQGNSA. Between the trimmed V and J ends, which lost 4 bases and 0 bases, there was a span of 13 bases. The CDR3 protein is CASSSTGANSGNTIYF. CDR3 in DNA: TGTGCCAGCAGCTCAACAGGAGCCAACTCTGGAAACACCATATATTTT.

V usage is TRBV9 and J usage is TRBJ1-5; D is perhaps TRBD1 (5 bases). Between the trimmed V and J ends, which lost 3 bases and 0 bases, there was a span of 7 bases. Germline loops: CDR1 SGDLS, CDR2 YYNGEE. There are 14 residues in the CDR3. The DNA of the CDR3 is TGTGCCAGCAGCGCACAGGATAGCAATCAGCCCCAGCATTTT. Protein: CASSAQDSNQPQHF. The full variable domain, rest sourced from reference TRBV9 and TRBJ1-5, is DSGVTQTPKHLITATGQRVTLRCSPRSGDLSVYWYQQSLDQGLQFLIQYYNGEERAKGNILERFSAQQFPDLHSELNLSSLELGDSALYFCASSAQDSNQPQHFGDGTRLSIL.

This clone was found once. The chain links TRBV7-9 to TRBJ1-2, with D unresolved. Germline lookup yields CDR1 SEHNR and CDR2 FQNEAQ (reference sequence). Deletions cut 1 base from V and 0 bases from J, with 9 bases between. The CDR3 is made up of 15 amino acids. DNA for the CDR3: TGTGCCAGCAGCTTAGTAGGTCTACCTAACTATGGCTACACCTTC. Protein product: CASSLVGLPNYGYTF.

In this sample, this clone turned up once. The gene calls are TRBV15 and TRBJ2-1; 9 bases agree with TRBD2. The V gene's germline CDR1 is LNHNV and CDR2 YYDKDF (reference sequence). Germline trimming cut 4 bases from V and 8 bases from J; bases unmatched to any gene: 3. The CDR3 is 13 amino acids. CDR3 in amino acids: CATSNSGSDEQFF. The CDR3 DNA reads TGTGCCACCAGCAATAGCGGGAGCGATGAGCAGTTCTTC.

This clone was found a few times. This chain uses TRBV30 with TRBJ2-2, with D maybe TRBD2 (6 bases). Germline V gene sequence: CDR1 GTSNPN, CDR2 SVGIG (reference sequence). V was cut by 2 bases and J by 6 bases, with 19 bases left in between. The CDR3 length is 16 residues. CDR3 residues: CAWSRWGGGEAGELFF. In DNA, the CDR3 is TGTGCCTGGAGTCGGTGGGGTGGAGGGGAAGCCGGGGAGCTGTTTTTT. The whole variable domain, filled in from reference TRBV30 and TRBJ2-2, reads SQTIHQWPATLVQPVGSPLSLECTVEGTSNPNLYWYRQAAGRGLQLLFYSVGIGQISSEVPQNLSASRPQDRQFILSSKKLLLSDSGFYLCAWSRWGGGEAGELFFGEGSRLTVL.

This clone showed up just a few times. V and J are TRBV20-1 and TRBJ2-5; D is tentatively TRBD1 or TRBD2 (5 bases each). Looked up from germline, CDR1 is DFQATT and CDR2 is SNEGSKA (reference sequence). Between the trimmed V and J ends, which lost 5 bases and 5 bases, there was a span of 9 bases. The CDR3 contains 11 residues. The CDR3 loop reads CSAWGTETQYF. The DNA of the CDR3 is TGCAGTGCTTGGGGGACGGAGACCCAGTACTTC.

The chain couples TRBV27 to TRBJ1-5; maybe TRBD1 (5 bases). The germline V and J ends were trimmed by 2 bases and 3 bases, with 17 bases remaining between them. CDR1 MNHEY and CDR2 SMNVEV come from the germline V gene (reference sequence). The CDR3 extends over 17 amino acids. CDR3 coding DNA: TGTGCCAGCAGTTTAGTAGGGGCCGGTGGTAACAATCAGCCCCAGCATTTT. Protein product: CASSLVGAGGNNQPQHF.

The gene calls are TRBV7-2 and TRBJ2-5, with D unclear. Between the trimmed V and J ends, which lost 1 base and 5 bases, there was a span of 14 bases. The CDR3 totals 15 residues. Per the germline V gene, CDR1 is SGHTA and CDR2 is FQGNSA. The CDR3 spells CASSLVSRVGETQYF. In nucleotides, the CDR3 is TGTGCCAGCAGCTTAGTGTCCAGAGTAGGGGAGACCCAGTACTTC.

V gene TRBV21-1 combines with J gene TRBJ2-5; the table gives TRBD2 as D, unverified against the DNA. TRBV21-1 is designated a pseudogene. The CDR3 runs to 13 residues. The CDR3 DNA reads TGTGCCAGCAGCAAAGGACGCCCGGGGACCCAGTACTTC. It yields the protein CASSKGRPGTQYF.

V and J are TRBV7-6 and TRBJ1-2, with no clear D. From germline, CDR1 is SGHVS and CDR2 FNYEAQ. The CDR3 contains 14 residues. Trimming took off 5 bases at V and 4 bases at J, with 14 bases between the two ends. CDR3 DNA: TGTGCCAGCAGCCCTAACGGTGGCGGCTATGGCTACACCTTC. Amino acids: CASSPNGGGYGYTF.

J is TRBJ1-1 and V is TRBV30, with D perhaps matching TRBD1 (5 bases). Germline CDR1 GTSNPN, CDR2 SVGIG (reference sequence). The CDR3 extends over 14 amino acids. The ends were cut back, 4 bases at V and 1 base at J, with 13 bases in the middle. CDR3: CAWTFGTANTEAFF. The CDR3 nucleotides read TGTGCCTGGACCTTTGGGACGGCGAACACTGAAGCTTTCTTT.

The V and J genes are TRBV19 and TRBJ1-4; D not certain. The CDR3 loop spans 14 amino acids. Germline V gene data show CDR1 as LNHDA and CDR2 as SQIVND (reference sequence). V was shortened by 6 bases and J by 4 bases, with 12 bases between the two germline ends. CDR3 DNA: TGTGCCAGTAGATCGGGGATGTATAATGAAAAACTGTTTTTT. Translating it yields CASRSGMYNEKLFF.

This chain uses TRBV27 with TRBJ2-5, with D perhaps assigned TRBD1 or TRBD2 (6 bases each). V gave up 6 bases and J gave up 1 base, with 18 bases separating them. Per the germline V gene, CDR1 is MNHEY and CDR2 is SMNVEV (reference sequence). The CDR3 contains 16 residues. CDR3 residues: CASRRRAGQPQETQYF. The CDR3 bases are TGTGCCAGCAGGAGGAGGGCGGGACAACCCCAAGAGACCCAGTACTTC.

The chain couples TRBV21-1 to TRBJ1-5; the table assigns TRBD1, which was not confirmed against the DNA. TRBV21-1 has pseudogene status. This CDR3 region has 21 residues. Here the CDR3 reads CASSNRVTGTGKGDSNQPQHF. The CDR3 bases are TGTGCCAGCAGCAATAGGGTGACCGGGACAGGTAAGGGGGATAGCAATCAGCCCCAGCATTTT.

This clone has only one observation. The CDR3 DNA sequence: TGCGCCAGCAGCTTGGCCTCAGGGCTTTGGAACACTGAAGCTTTCTTT. It is translated as CASSLASGLWNTEAFF. This chain links TRBV5-1 with TRBJ1-1; a weak D match, TRBD1 (5 bases). Looked up from germline, CDR1 is SGHRS and CDR2 is YFSETQ. V was cut by 0 bases and J by 1 base, with 13 bases left in between. The CDR3 is 16 amino acids.

The genes are TRBV5-1 and TRBJ2-1, with D uncertain. This CDR3 contains 15 residues. V was shortened by 4 bases and J by 1 base, with 12 bases between the two germline ends. The germline V gene has CDR1 SGHRS and CDR2 YFSETQ. CDR3 residues: CASSPHSTSYNEQFF. The CDR3 DNA follows: TGCGCCAGCAGCCCCCATTCCACTTCCTACAATGAGCAGTTCTTC.